This T cell receptor (beta chain) is from a study of naive and memory T cell subsets. An oligonucleotide containing a UMI was ligated to the 3' end of TCR cDNA. Reverse transcription used DNase-treated unsorted total RNA, aiming for roughly 1 to 1000 ng. Four PCR rounds used nested alpha and beta constant region primers plus the SP2 primer. Blood and skin TCR RNA was reverse transcribed with alpha and beta constant primers. TCRdb re-derived calls from the 5' RACE reads in MiXCR, one entry per CDR3 protein. The sample records around 56,000 distinct CDR3 sequences, over 6% being singletons. This clonotype was seen a few times. Its antigen is not identified. Whole-study findings and limits: TCR transcript changes with activation or differentiation may affect this RNA method.

The CDR3 length is 16 residues. The trim removed 5 bases at V and 5 bases at J, leaving 7 bases unmatched. The germline CDR1 and CDR2 sequences are SEHNR and FQNEAQ (reference sequence). This TCR was sampled from a female donor in good health. The chain couples TRBV7-9 to TRBJ1-6, with TRBD1 matching over 9 bases. The CDR3 protein is CASSDRDRVDNSPLHF. As DNA, the CDR3 is TGTGCCAGCAGCGACCGGGACAGGGTTGATAATTCACCCCTCCACTTT.